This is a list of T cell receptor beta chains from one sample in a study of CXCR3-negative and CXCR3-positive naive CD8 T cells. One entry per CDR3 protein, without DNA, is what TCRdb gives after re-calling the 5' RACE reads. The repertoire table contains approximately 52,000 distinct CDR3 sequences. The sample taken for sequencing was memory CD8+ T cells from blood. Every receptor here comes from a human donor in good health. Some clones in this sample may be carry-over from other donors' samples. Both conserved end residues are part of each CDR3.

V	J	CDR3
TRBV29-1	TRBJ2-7	CSVEDRYSYEQYF
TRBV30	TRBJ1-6	CAWTFSTGWRSPLHF
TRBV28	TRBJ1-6	CASSQRDRHFTLHF
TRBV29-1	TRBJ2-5	CSVEAGHIQETQYF
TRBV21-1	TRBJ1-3	CASSFRVPQRNTIYF
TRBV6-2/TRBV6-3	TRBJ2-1	CASSYALTEGNEQFF
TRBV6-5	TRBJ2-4	CASSYGSFGTGAIQYF
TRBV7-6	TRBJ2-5	CAGEPQGWETQYF
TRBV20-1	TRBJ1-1	CSARRQGANTEAFF
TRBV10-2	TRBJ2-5	CASSEVAVQETQYF
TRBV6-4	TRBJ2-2	CASSEFSTGELFF
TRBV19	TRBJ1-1	CASSWEAENTEAFF
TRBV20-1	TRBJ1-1	CSANERVTEAFF
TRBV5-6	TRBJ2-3	CASSLVEGVNTQYF
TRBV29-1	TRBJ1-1	CSVEGRQGNTEAFF
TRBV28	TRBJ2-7	CASSWTSFLSEQYF
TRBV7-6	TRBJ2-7	CASSLGTEDYEQYF
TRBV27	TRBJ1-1	CASTGQLNTEAFF